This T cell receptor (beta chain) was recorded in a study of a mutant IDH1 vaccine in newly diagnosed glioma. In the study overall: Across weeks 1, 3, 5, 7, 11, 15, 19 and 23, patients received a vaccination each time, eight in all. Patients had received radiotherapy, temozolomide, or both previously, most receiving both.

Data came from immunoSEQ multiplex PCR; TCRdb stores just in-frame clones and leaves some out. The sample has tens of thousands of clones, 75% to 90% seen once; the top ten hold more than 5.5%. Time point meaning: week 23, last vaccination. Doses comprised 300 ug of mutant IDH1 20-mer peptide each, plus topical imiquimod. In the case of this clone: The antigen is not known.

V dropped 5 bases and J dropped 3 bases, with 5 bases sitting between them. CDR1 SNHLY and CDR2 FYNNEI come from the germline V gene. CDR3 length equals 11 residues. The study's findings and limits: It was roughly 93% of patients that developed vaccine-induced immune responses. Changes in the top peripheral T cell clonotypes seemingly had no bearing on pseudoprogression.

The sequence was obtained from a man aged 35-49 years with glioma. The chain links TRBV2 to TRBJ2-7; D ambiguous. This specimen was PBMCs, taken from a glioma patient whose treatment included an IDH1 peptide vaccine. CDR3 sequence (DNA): TGTGCCAGCAGTCTTGACTACGAGCAGTACTTC. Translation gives CASSLDYEQYF. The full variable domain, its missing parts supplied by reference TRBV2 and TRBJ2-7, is EPEVTQTPSHQVTQMGQEVILRCVPISNHLYFYWYRQILGQKVEFLVSFYNNEISEKSEIFDDQFSVERPDGSNFTLKIRSTKLEDSAMYFCASSLDYEQYFGPGTRLTVT.